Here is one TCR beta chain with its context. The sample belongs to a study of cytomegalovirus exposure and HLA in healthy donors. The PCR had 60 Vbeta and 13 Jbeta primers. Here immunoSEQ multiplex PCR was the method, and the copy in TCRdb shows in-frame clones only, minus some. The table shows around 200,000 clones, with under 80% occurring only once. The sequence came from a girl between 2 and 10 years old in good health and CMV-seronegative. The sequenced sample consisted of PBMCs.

The CDR3 here is CASRTGTNTGELFF. The CDR3 DNA is TGCGCCAGCCGCACGGGGACGAACACCGGGGAGCTGTTTTTT. The rearrangement uses TRBV4-1 and TRBJ2-2; D is possibly TRBD2 (5 bases). With 8 bases removed from V and 0 bases from J, the gap between germline ends came to 10 bases. The CDR3 is made up of 14 amino acids. Germline lookup yields CDR1 MGHRA and CDR2 YSYEKL.